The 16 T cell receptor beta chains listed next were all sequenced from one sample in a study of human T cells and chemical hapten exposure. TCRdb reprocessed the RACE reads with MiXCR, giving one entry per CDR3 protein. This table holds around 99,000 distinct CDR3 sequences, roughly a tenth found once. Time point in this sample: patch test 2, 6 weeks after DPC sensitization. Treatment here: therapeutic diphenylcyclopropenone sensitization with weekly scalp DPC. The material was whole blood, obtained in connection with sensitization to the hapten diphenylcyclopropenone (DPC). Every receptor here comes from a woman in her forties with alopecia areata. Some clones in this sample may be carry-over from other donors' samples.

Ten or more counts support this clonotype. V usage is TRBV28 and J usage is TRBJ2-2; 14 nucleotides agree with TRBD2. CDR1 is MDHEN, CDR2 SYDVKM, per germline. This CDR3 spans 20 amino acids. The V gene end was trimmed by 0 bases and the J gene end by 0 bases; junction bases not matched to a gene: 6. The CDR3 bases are TGTGCCAGCAGTTTATGGGGAGGACTAGCGGGGGGCCCGAACACCGGGGAGCTGTTTTTT. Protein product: CASSLWGGLAGGPNTGELFF.

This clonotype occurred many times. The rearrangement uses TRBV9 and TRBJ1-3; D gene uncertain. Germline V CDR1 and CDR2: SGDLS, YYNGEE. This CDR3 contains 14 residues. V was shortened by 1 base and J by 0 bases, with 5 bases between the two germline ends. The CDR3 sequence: CASSVRDSGNTIYF. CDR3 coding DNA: TGTGCCAGCAGCGTAAGAGACTCTGGAAACACCATATATTTT.

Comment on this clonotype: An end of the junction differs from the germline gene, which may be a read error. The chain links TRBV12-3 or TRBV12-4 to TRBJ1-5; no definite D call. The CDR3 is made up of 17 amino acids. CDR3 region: CACSFKVGTYSNQPQHF. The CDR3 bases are TGTGCCTGCAGTTTCAAGGTGGGCACATATAGCAATCAGCCCCAGCATTTT.

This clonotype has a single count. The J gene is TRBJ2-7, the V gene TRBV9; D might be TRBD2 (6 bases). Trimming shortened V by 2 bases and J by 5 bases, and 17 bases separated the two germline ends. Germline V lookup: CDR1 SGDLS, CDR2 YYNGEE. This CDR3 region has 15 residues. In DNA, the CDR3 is TGTGCCAGCAGCGTTCAAGATGCAGGCGGGGACGAGCAGTACTTC. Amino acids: CASSVQDAGGDEQYF.

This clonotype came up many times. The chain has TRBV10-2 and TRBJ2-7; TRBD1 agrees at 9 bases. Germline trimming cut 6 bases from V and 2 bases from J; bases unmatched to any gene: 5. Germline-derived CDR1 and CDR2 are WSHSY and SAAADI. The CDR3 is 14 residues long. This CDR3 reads CASSLDRGAYEQYF. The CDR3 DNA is TGCGCCAGCAGCCTGGACAGGGGAGCCTACGAGCAGTACTTC.

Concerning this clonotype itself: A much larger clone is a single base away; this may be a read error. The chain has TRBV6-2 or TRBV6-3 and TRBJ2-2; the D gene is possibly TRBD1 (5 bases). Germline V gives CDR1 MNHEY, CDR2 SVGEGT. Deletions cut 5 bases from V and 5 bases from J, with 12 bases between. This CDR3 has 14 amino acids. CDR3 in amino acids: CASSHPRGTGELFF. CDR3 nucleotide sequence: TGTGCCAGCAGTCATCCTAGGGGAACCGGGGAGCTGTTTTTT.

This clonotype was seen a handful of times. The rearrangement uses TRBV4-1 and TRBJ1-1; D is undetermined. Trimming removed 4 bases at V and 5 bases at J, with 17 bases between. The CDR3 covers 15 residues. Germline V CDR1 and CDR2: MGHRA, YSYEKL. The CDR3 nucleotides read TGCGCCAGCAGCCCCCGGACTGGGCGTTGGACTGAAGCTTTCTTT. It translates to CASSPRTGRWTEAFF.

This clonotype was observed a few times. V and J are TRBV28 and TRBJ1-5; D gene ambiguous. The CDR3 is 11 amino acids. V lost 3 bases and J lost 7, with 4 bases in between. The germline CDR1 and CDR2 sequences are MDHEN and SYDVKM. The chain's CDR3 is CASSFRQPQHF. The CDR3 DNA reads TGTGCCAGCAGTTTCCGGCAGCCCCAGCATTTT. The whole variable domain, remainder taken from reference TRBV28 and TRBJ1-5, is DVKVTQSSRYLVKRTGEKVFLECVQDMDHENMFWYRQDPGLGLRLIYFSYDVKMKEKGDIPEGYSVSREKKERFSLILESASTNQTSMYLCASSFRQPQHFGDGTRLSIL.

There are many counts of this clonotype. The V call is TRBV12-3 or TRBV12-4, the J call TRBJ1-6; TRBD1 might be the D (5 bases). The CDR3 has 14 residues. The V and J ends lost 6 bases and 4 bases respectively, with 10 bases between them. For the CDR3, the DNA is TGTGCCAGCAGCCCCACAGGATATAATTCACCCCTCCACTTT. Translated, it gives CASSPTGYNSPLHF.

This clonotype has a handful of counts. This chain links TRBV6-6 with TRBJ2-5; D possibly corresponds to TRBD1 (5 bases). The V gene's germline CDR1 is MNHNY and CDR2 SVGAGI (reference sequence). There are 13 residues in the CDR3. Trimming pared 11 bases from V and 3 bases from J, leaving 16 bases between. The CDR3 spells CAAREVLEETQYF. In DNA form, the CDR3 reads TGTGCCGCCAGGGAAGTTCTCGAAGAGACCCAGTACTTC.

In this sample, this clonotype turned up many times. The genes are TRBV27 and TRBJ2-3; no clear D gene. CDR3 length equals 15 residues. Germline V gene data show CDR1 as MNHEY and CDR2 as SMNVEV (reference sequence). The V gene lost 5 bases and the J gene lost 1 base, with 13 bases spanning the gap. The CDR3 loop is CASSPYSGGTDTQYF. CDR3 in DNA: TGTGCCAGCAGTCCCTACTCCGGCGGCACAGATACGCAGTATTTT.

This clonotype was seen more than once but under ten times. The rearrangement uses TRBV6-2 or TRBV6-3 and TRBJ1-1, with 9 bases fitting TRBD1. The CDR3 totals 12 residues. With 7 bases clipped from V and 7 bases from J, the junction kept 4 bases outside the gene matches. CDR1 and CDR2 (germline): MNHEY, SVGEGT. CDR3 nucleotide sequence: TGTGCCAGCACCGGGACAGGGCGTGAAGCTTTCTTT. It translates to CASTGTGREAFF.

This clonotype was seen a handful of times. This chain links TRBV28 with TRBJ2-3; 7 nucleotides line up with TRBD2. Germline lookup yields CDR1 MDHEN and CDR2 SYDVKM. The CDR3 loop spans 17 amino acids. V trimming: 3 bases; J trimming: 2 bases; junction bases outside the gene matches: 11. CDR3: CASSFSQLAWATDTQYF. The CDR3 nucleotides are TGTGCCAGCAGTTTCTCCCAACTAGCGTGGGCCACAGATACGCAGTATTTT.

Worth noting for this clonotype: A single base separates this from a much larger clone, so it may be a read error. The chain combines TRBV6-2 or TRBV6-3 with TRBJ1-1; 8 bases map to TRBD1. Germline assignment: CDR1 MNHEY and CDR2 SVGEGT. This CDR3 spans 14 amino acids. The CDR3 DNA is TGTGGCAGCAGTTACACAGGGGGAGGCACTGAAGCTTTCTTT. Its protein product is CGSSYTGGGTEAFF.

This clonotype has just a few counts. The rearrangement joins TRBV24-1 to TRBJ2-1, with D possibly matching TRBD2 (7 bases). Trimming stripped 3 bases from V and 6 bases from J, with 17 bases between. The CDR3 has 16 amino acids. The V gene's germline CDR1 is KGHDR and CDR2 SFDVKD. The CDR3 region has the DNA TGTGCCACCAGTGATACCCTCGGAAGGGGGGGCAATGAGCAGTTCTTC. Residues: CATSDTLGRGGNEQFF.

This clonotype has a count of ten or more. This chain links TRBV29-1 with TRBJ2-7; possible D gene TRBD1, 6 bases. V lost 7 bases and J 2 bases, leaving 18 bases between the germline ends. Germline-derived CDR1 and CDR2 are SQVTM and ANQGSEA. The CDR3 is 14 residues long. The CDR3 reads CSAEDRDKPYEQYF. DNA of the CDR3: TGCAGCGCAGAGGACCGGGACAAACCCTACGAGCAGTACTTC.